The 20 T cell receptor beta chains below all came from one sample that was sequenced in a study of blood T cell repertoires in COVID-19. Data came from immunoSEQ multiplex PCR; TCRdb stores just in-frame clones and leaves some out. The sample lists tens of thousands of clones; about 91% were seen once. The sample taken for sequencing was peripheral blood. The receptors stem from a man between 50 and 59 years old with active COVID-19.

CDR3 nucleotides: TGTGCCAGCAGCTCGTTGGGGACCGGGACAGGGGGTTTTGAGCAGTTCTTC. Translation gives CASSSLGTGTGGFEQFF. The chain carries TRBV5-6 and TRBJ2-1; 11 bases align to TRBD1. V was pared by 3 bases and J by 9 bases, with 14 bases of the junction left unmatched. Germline CDR1 SGHDT, CDR2 YYEEEE. CDR3 length: 17 residues. The complete variable domain, with remaining parts taken from reference TRBV5-6 and TRBJ2-1, reads DAGVTQSPTHLIKTRGQQVTLRCSPKSGHDTVSWYQQALGQGPQFIFQYYEEEERQRGNFPDRFSGHQFPNYSSELNVNALLLGDSALYLCASSSLGTGTGGFEQFFGPGTRLTVL.

The rearrangement links TRBV5-8 to TRBJ2-2; the D gene is possibly TRBD1 (5 bases). V dropped 2 bases and J dropped 0 bases, with 11 bases sitting between them. The CDR3 runs 16 residues. Germline V CDR1 and CDR2: SGHTS, YDEGEE. This CDR3 reads CASSFGDSSNTGELFF. The DNA for the CDR3 is TGTGCCAGCAGCTTCGGCGACAGCTCGAACACCGGGGAGCTGTTTTTT.

This chain links TRBV5-1 with TRBJ1-2; TRBD1 matches at 9 bases. This CDR3 is built from 16 residues. With 0 bases clipped from V and 7 bases from J, the junction kept 10 bases outside the gene matches. Germline CDR1 SGHRS, CDR2 YFSETQ. The CDR3, as DNA: TGCGCCAGCAGCTTGGGCTCGGGACAGGGAATAGGTGGCTACACCTTC. Amino acids: CASSLGSGQGIGGYTF.

The genes are TRBV21-1 and TRBJ1-1; the table gives TRBD1 as D, unverified against the DNA. TRBV21-1 is given as a pseudogene. The CDR3 loop spans 16 amino acids. The CDR3 reads CASSKGADSPDTEAFF. The CDR3 nucleotides are TGTGCCAGCAGCAAAGGCGCTGACAGTCCCGACACTGAAGCTTTCTTT.

The CDR3 sequence: CASSLAAGLDEQYF. The CDR3 DNA reads TGTGCCAGCAGCTTAGCGGCTGGGCTCGACGAGCAGTACTTC. The rearrangement uses TRBV7-6 and TRBJ2-7; D gene unclear. This CDR3 has 14 residues. Trimming took 0 bases from V and 5 from J, leaving 11 bases between them. Germline V gene lookup returns CDR1 SGHVS and CDR2 FNYEAQ.

The rearrangement joins TRBV7-9 to TRBJ1-1; no definite D call. This CDR3 is built from 15 residues. Trimming left V 3 bases short and J 1 base short, with 12 bases between. CDR1 is SEHNR and CDR2 is FQNEAQ in the germline V gene (reference sequence). The DNA for the CDR3 is TGTGCCAGCAGCTTGGGGAGTACAGAGAACACTGAAGCTTTCTTT. Encoded protein: CASSLGSTENTEAFF.

This chain joins TRBV7-8 and TRBJ1-6; TRBD1 aligns across 7 bases. The germline V gene encodes CDR1 SGHVS and CDR2 FQNEAQ. The trim removed 4 bases at V and 9 bases at J, leaving 9 bases unmatched. The CDR3 length is 15 residues. CDR3 residues: CASSWIGQVLSPLHF. The CDR3 DNA reads as TGTGCCAGCAGCTGGATCGGACAGGTCCTTTCACCCCTCCACTTT.

The J gene is TRBJ2-1, the V gene TRBV7-9, with 8 nucleotides matching TRBD2. Per the germline V gene, CDR1 is SEHNR and CDR2 is FQNEAQ (reference sequence). The trim removed 8 bases at V and 4 bases at J, leaving 4 bases unmatched. The CDR3 has 13 amino acids. In DNA form, the CDR3 reads TGTGCCAGCTCTAGCGGGCTTTACAATGAGCAGTTCTTC. It yields the protein CASSSGLYNEQFF. The full variable domain, its missing parts supplied by reference TRBV7-9 and TRBJ2-1, is DTGVSQNPRHKITKRGQNVTFRCDPISEHNRLYWYRQTLGQGPEFLTYFQNEAQLEKSRLLSDRFSAERPKGSFSTLEIQRTEQGDSAMYLCASSSGLYNEQFFGPGTRLTVL.

The rearrangement joins TRBV19 to TRBJ2-5; D gene uncertain. CDR3 length: 15 amino acids. The germline CDR1 and CDR2 sequences are LNHDA and SQIVND (reference sequence). The germline V and J ends were trimmed by 3 bases and 0 bases, with 11 bases remaining between them. CDR3 protein: CASSMAQSNQETQYF. DNA for the CDR3: TGTGCCAGTAGTATGGCCCAGTCCAACCAAGAGACCCAGTACTTC.

This chain uses TRBV11-2 with TRBJ2-2; 9 bases align to TRBD1. Trimming cost V 2 bases and J 6 bases; bases outside gene matches: 4. This CDR3 contains 15 residues. Germline CDR1 SGHAT, CDR2 FQNNGV. This CDR3 is CASSLLRTGAGELFF. The CDR3, as DNA: TGTGCCAGCAGCTTACTCCGGACAGGGGCCGGGGAGCTGTTTTTT.

J is TRBJ2-7 and V is TRBV30, with D unresolved. Germline V gene data show CDR1 as GTSNPN and CDR2 as SVGIG (reference sequence). V lost 0 bases to trimming and J lost 5 bases, with 2 bases between them. The CDR3 totals 10 residues. The CDR3 sequence is CAWSVDEQYF. CDR3 bases: TGTGCCTGGAGTGTCGACGAGCAGTACTTC.

This clone appeared a single time. J is TRBJ2-7 and V is TRBV7-2, with 10 bases matching TRBD2. This CDR3 is 15 amino acids long. Germline CDR1 is SGHTA and CDR2 is FQGNSA. J was trimmed by 3 bases and V by 4 bases; bases with no gene match: 6. As DNA, the CDR3 is TGTGCCAGCAGCTCCCAGCGGGGGGGGGTCTACGAGCAGTACTTC. Translation: CASSSQRGGVYEQYF.

The chain joins TRBV21-1 to TRBJ1-1; whether TRBD1, the table's D call, matches the DNA was not checked. TRBV21-1 counts as a pseudogene. This CDR3 has 14 residues. The CDR3 DNA sequence: TGTGCCAGCAGTTCGGGACAGCAGAACACTGAAGCTTTCTTT. Translating gives CASSSGQQNTEAFF.

This chain uses TRBV28 with TRBJ2-7; 8 positions agree with TRBD1. Germline trimming cut 3 bases from V and 3 bases from J; bases unmatched to any gene: 10. CDR3 size: 16 residues. Germline V gives CDR1 MDHEN, CDR2 SYDVKM. CDR3 amino acids: CASSFTHGTGNYEQYF. CDR3 DNA sequence: TGTGCCAGCAGTTTCACCCACGGGACAGGTAACTACGAGCAGTACTTC.

This clone was seen only once. The chain links TRBV27 to TRBJ1-4; 10 bases align to TRBD1. With V trimmed by 5 bases and J by 0 bases, 6 bases remained unmatched. The CDR3 is made up of 17 amino acids. Germline CDR1 reads MNHEY; CDR2 reads SMNVEV (reference sequence). The DNA for the CDR3 is TGTGCCAGCAGTCGGGACAGGGGATTTGCAACTAATGAAAAACTGTTTTTT. Protein product: CASSRDRGFATNEKLFF. Combining the CDR3 with reference TRBV27 and TRBJ1-4 gives the whole variable domain EAQVTQNPRYLITVTGKKLTVTCSQNMNHEYMSWYRQDPGLGLRQIYYSMNVEVTDKGDVPEGYKVSRKEKRNFPLILESPSPNQTSLYFCASSRDRGFATNEKLFFGSGTQLSVL.

Remarks on this clone: One end of the junction fails to match germline, which may point to a read error. This sample also contains other DNA sequences that code for the same CDR3. V usage is TRBV2 and J usage is TRBJ1-2; a possible D gene is TRBD1 (6 bases). Looked up from germline, CDR1 is SNHLY and CDR2 is FYNNEI. CDR3 size: 13 residues. DNA for the CDR3: TGTGCCAGCAGCGCGGACAGAGACTATGGCTACACTTTC. The encoded protein is CASSADRDYGYTF.

V gene TRBV15 combines with J gene TRBJ2-5, with D maybe TRBD2 (6 bases). Trimming left V 3 bases short and J 1 base short, with 12 bases between. The CDR3 is made up of 15 amino acids. From germline, CDR1 is LNHNV and CDR2 YYDKDF (reference sequence). CDR3 DNA sequence: TGTGCCACCAGCAGCCGGGGGAGTAGCCAAGAGACCCAGTACTTC. It encodes CATSSRGSSQETQYF.

This clone was detected only once. This sequence joins TRBV19 and TRBJ1-1; a weak D match, TRBD1 (5 bases). The germline gives CDR1 LNHDA, CDR2 SQIVND (reference sequence). The length of the CDR3 is 13 residues. With 5 bases removed from V and 1 base from J, the gap between germline ends came to 8 bases. CDR3 region: CASSPGWNTEAFF. The CDR3 DNA follows: TGTGCCAGTAGTCCAGGGTGGAACACTGAAGCTTTCTTT.

The J gene is TRBJ2-7, the V gene TRBV7-2; 10 bases map to TRBD2. CDR3 length: 15 residues. CDR1 is SGHTA, CDR2 FQGNSA, per germline. With V trimmed by 1 base and J by 6 bases, 6 bases remained unmatched. The CDR3 region has the DNA TGTGCCAGCAGCTTAGGGCTAGCGGGAGCGAGCGAGCAGTACTTC. Encoded protein: CASSLGLAGASEQYF.

The V gene is TRBV29-1, the J gene TRBJ1-1; no clear D. The CDR3 has 13 amino acids. The ends were cut back, 7 bases at V and 6 bases at J, with 18 bases in the middle. Looked up from germline, CDR1 is SQVTM and CDR2 is ANQGSEA. CDR3 DNA: TGCAGCGCTCTGGGCCCCGAGCGGGCTGAAGCTTTCTTT. It translates to CSALGPERAEAFF.